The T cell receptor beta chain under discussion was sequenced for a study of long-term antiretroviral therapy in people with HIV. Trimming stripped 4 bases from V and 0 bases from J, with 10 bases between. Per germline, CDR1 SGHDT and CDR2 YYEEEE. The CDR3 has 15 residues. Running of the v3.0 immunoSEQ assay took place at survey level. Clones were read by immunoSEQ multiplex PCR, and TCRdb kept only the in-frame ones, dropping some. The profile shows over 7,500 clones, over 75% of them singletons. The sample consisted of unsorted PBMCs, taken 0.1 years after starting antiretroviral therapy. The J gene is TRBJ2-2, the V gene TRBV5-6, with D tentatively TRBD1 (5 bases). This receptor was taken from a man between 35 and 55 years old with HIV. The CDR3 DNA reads TGTGCCAGCAGCATGGACATTCCGAACACCGGGGAGCTGTTTTTT. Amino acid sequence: CASSMDIPNTGELFF. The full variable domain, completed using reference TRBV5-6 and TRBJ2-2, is DAGVTQSPTHLIKTRGQQVTLRCSPKSGHDTVSWYQQALGQGPQFIFQYYEEEERQRGNFPDRFSGHQFPNYSSELNVNALLLGDSALYLCASSMDIPNTGELFFGEGSRLTVL.